The 8 T cell receptor beta chains below all came from one sample that was sequenced in a study of blood T cell repertoires in COVID-19. TCRdb's copy holds only in-frame clones and misses some; the assay was immunoSEQ multiplex PCR. The table includes 85,000 to 95,000 clones, roughly 88% detected once. The sequenced material came from peripheral blood. The source of these receptors is a man between 60 and 75 years old with acute or convalescent COVID-19.

The gene calls are TRBV5-6 and TRBJ2-7; D gene ambiguous. The CDR3 has 13 residues. Per the germline V gene, CDR1 is SGHDT and CDR2 is YYEEEE. Trimming took 6 bases from V and 6 from J, leaving 16 bases between them. Here the CDR3 reads CASTPGLTGEQYF. The CDR3 DNA follows: TGTGCCAGCACCCCAGGTCTTACCGGCGAGCAGTACTTC.

The chain employs TRBV7-2 and TRBJ2-7; tentative D call: TRBD1 (5 bases). The length of the CDR3 is 14 residues. The V gene lost 5 bases and the J gene lost 3 bases, with 14 bases spanning the gap. Germline assignment: CDR1 SGHTA and CDR2 FQGNSA. The CDR3 loop reads CASSQRRGSYEQYF. The CDR3 DNA is TGTGCCAGCAGCCAACGTAGGGGCAGCTACGAGCAGTACTTC.

This chain joins TRBV5-1 and TRBJ1-1, with D unresolved. Deletions cut 3 bases from V and 4 bases from J, with 10 bases between. CDR1 and CDR2 (germline): SGHRS, YFSETQ. The CDR3 contains 13 residues. CDR3 sequence reads: CASSSEVFTEAFF. CDR3 DNA sequence: TGCGCCAGCAGCTCAGAAGTTTTCACTGAAGCTTTCTTT.

This clone was found a few times. The V call is TRBV6-6, the J call TRBJ2-1; D ambiguous. With 2 bases removed from V and 7 bases from J, the gap between germline ends came to 9 bases. The CDR3 runs 13 residues. From germline, CDR1 is MNHNY and CDR2 SVGAGI (reference sequence). CDR3: CASSYQDRNEQFF. Here the CDR3 DNA reads TGTGCCAGCAGTTACCAAGATCGGAATGAGCAGTTCTTC.

The CDR3 nucleotides read TGTGCCAGCAGCTTGCGGCTAGCTGGAGTTGGCATTCAGTACTTC. It translates to CASSLRLAGVGIQYF. The chain combines TRBV5-6 with TRBJ2-4, with D possibly TRBD2 on 5 matching bases. Trimming stripped 1 base from V and 9 bases from J, with 17 bases between. Germline V CDR1 and CDR2: SGHDT, YYEEEE. The CDR3 is 15 amino acids.

This chain links TRBV14 with TRBJ2-7; D is possibly TRBD1 (6 bases). The germline CDR1 and CDR2 sequences are SGHDN and FVKESK. The CDR3 spans 12 residues. Trimming left V 7 bases short and J 5 bases short, with 12 bases between. CDR3 sequence: CASTLTGHEQYF. CDR3 DNA sequence: TGTGCCAGCACCCTCACAGGGCACGAGCAGTACTTC. Complete variable domain (other parts from reference TRBV14 and TRBJ2-7): EAGVTQFPSHSVIEKGQTVTLRCDPISGHDNLYWYRRVMGKEIKFLLHFVKESKQDESGMPNNRFLAERTGGTYSTLKVQPAELEDSGVYFCASTLTGHEQYFGPGTRLTVT.

This chain connects TRBV12-3 or TRBV12-4 to TRBJ1-2; 9 bases map to TRBD1. The CDR3 consists of 13 residues. Unmatched junction bases numbered 6, after V lost 5 bases and J lost 8 bases. CDR3 sequence: CASSTTGGEGYTF. For the CDR3, the DNA is TGTGCCAGCAGTACGACAGGGGGAGAAGGCTACACCTTC.

V usage is TRBV19 and J usage is TRBJ1-1, with D perhaps TRBD1 (5 bases). The CDR3 is 14 amino acids. V was pared by 7 bases and J by 4 bases, with 16 bases between. In germline, CDR1 is LNHDA, CDR2 SQIVND (reference sequence). Here the CDR3 reads CASNQTALSTEAFF. CDR3 sequence (DNA): TGTGCCAGTAACCAGACAGCTTTGAGCACTGAAGCTTTCTTT. Full variable domain (missing parts from reference TRBV19 and TRBJ1-1): DGGITQSPKYLFRKEGQNVTLSCEQNLNHDAMYWYRQDPGQGLRLIYYSQIVNDFQKGDIAEGYSVSREKKESFPLTVTSAQKNPTAFYLCASNQTALSTEAFFGQGTRLTVV.